This passage covers 18 T cell receptor beta chains from one sample sequenced in a study of blood T cell repertoires in COVID-19. The assay was immunoSEQ multiplex PCR, and TCRdb's table has in-frame clones only and misses some. The sample includes 100,000 to 150,000 clones, around 80% of them seen just once. Material: peripheral blood. All receptors come from a man aged 65 to 79 with acute or convalescent COVID-19.

This sequence joins TRBV5-8 and TRBJ1-3; possibly TRBD1 for D (5 bases). The CDR3 is 14 residues long. Trimming shortened V by 3 bases and J by 3 bases, and 10 bases separated the two germline ends. Germline CDR1 reads SGHTS; CDR2 reads YDEGEE. The CDR3 region is CASSSVGVGNTIYF. The CDR3 bases are TGTGCCAGCAGCTCGGTAGGGGTTGGAAACACCATATATTTT. Full variable domain (remainder filled in from reference TRBV5-8 and TRBJ1-3): EAGVTQSPTHLIKTRGQQATLRCSPISGHTSVYWYQQALGLGLQFLLWYDEGEERNRGNFPPRFSGRQFPNYSSELNVNALELEDSALYLCASSSVGVGNTIYFGEGSWLTVV.

This clone was seen a few times. The gene calls are TRBV10-3 and TRBJ2-3; 11 bases are shared with TRBD2. The V segment lost 3 bases and the J segment 4 bases; nucleotides outside the gene matches: 18. The CDR3 has 20 residues. The V gene's germline CDR1 is ENHRY and CDR2 SYGVKD. CDR3 protein: CAISEGTSGGPLQAPDTQYF. In DNA, the CDR3 is TGTGCCATCAGTGAAGGAACTAGCGGGGGACCACTCCAGGCCCCAGATACGCAGTATTTT.

V usage is TRBV11-3 and J usage is TRBJ1-6, with D tentatively TRBD1 (6 bases). Trimming pared 5 bases from V and 0 bases from J, leaving 17 bases between. CDR1 is SGHNT and CDR2 is YENEEA in the germline V gene. This CDR3 is 18 amino acids long. CDR3 nucleotides: TGTGCCAGCAGCCCCCCGCCGGGACAAAGCTCCTATAATTCACCCCTCCACTTT. Protein: CASSPPPGQSSYNSPLHF.

This clone has a single count. This chain uses TRBV28 with TRBJ2-7; TRBD1 matches at 7 bases. The V segment lost 7 bases and the J segment 5 bases; nucleotides outside the gene matches: 8. The length of the CDR3 is 13 residues. Germline CDR1 and CDR2: MDHEN and SYDVKM. CDR3 protein: CASNRQGSNEQYF. CDR3 coding DNA: TGTGCCAGCAACCGACAGGGTAGCAACGAGCAGTACTTC.

V gene TRBV27 combines with J gene TRBJ1-2; the match to TRBD1 covers 8 bases. The V and J ends lost 3 bases and 4 bases, in that order; junction bases with no gene match: 10. The germline gives CDR1 MNHEY, CDR2 SMNVEV (reference sequence). The CDR3 is made up of 16 amino acids. The DNA for the CDR3 is TGTGCCAGCAGTTTTTACCCCCGACAGGGGACCTATGGCTACACCTTC. Its translation: CASSFYPRQGTYGYTF.

This clone was seen once. The gene calls are TRBV27 and TRBJ1-2; D unclear. Germline CDR1 is MNHEY and CDR2 is SMNVEV (reference sequence). V was clipped by 5 bases and J by 5 bases, with 15 bases between them. The CDR3 is 14 amino acids. This chain's CDR3 is CASSPAGDLYGYTF. The CDR3 coding sequence is TGTGCCAGCAGTCCTGCAGGCGATTTATATGGCTACACCTTC.

The chain links TRBV11-2 to TRBJ2-7; the match to TRBD2 covers 13 bases. Germline V gene lookup returns CDR1 SGHAT and CDR2 FQNNGV. V was pared by 5 bases and J by 4 bases, with 5 bases of the junction left unmatched. The CDR3 is 15 residues long. The CDR3 nucleotides are TGTGCCAGCAGCATAAGGACTAGCGGGGGTTACGAGCAGTACTTC. Translating it yields CASSIRTSGGYEQYF.

The chain links TRBV6-6 to TRBJ1-2; the D is unclear. This CDR3 spans 12 amino acids. CDR1 and CDR2 from the germline V gene are MNHNY and SVGAGI (reference sequence). V gave up 6 bases and J gave up 2 bases, with 7 bases separating them. CDR3: CASRMRNYGYTF. The CDR3 nucleotides read TGTGCCAGCAGAATGCGAAACTATGGCTACACCTTC.

This chain connects TRBV19 to TRBJ1-3; no firm D call. Germline loops: CDR1 LNHDA, CDR2 SQIVND (reference sequence). This CDR3 contains 15 residues. V shed 3 bases and J shed 0 bases, with 9 bases lying between them. The DNA for the CDR3 is TGTGCCAGTAGTATTCAGGTCTACTCTGGAAACACCATATATTTT. It specifies CASSIQVYSGNTIYF.

The count of this clone is one. J is TRBJ2-7 and V is TRBV12-3 or TRBV12-4, with a possible D match to TRBD2 (6 bases). V was clipped by 4 bases and J by 3 bases, with 10 bases between them. This CDR3 has 13 amino acids. This CDR3 is CASSSGLYYEQYF. The DNA for the CDR3 is TGTGCCAGCAGTTCGGGACTCTACTACGAGCAGTACTTC.

The V and J genes are TRBV11-3 and TRBJ2-5; TRBD2 aligns across 11 bases. J lost 3 bases, V lost 5 bases, and 5 bases had no gene match. CDR3 length: 15 residues. The germline gives CDR1 SGHNT, CDR2 YENEEA. The CDR3: CASSPGTSGKETQYF. The CDR3 DNA reads as TGTGCCAGCAGCCCGGGGACTAGCGGAAAAGAGACCCAGTACTTC.

J is TRBJ1-6 and V is TRBV19, with a weak D call TRBD1 (5 bases). Germline CDR1 reads LNHDA; CDR2 reads SQIVND (reference sequence). Trimming stripped 3 bases from V and 6 bases from J, with 9 bases between. The CDR3 runs to 14 residues. CDR3 residues: CASSMGPTNSPLHF. In nucleotides, the CDR3 is TGTGCCAGTAGTATGGGGCCTACTAATTCACCCCTCCACTTT.

V and J are TRBV7-6 and TRBJ2-7, with TRBD2 identical over 7 bases. V was clipped by 1 base and J by 2 bases; unmatched bases: 5. The V gene's germline CDR1 is SGHVS and CDR2 FNYEAQ. The CDR3 length is 15 residues. CDR3: CASSLDSSGAYEQYF. The DNA for the CDR3 is TGTGCCAGCAGCTTAGACTCCAGCGGGGCCTACGAGCAGTACTTC.

The chain uses TRBV2 and TRBJ1-1; D is ambiguous. With 1 base removed from V and 3 bases from J, the gap between germline ends came to 6 bases. Germline CDR1 SNHLY, CDR2 FYNNEI. CDR3 length: 13 amino acids. The CDR3 loop is CASSEGPDTEAFF. The CDR3 DNA sequence: TGTGCCAGCAGTGAAGGTCCGGACACTGAAGCTTTCTTT.

This chain uses TRBV4-1 with TRBJ1-2; possible D gene TRBD1, 5 bases. Germline-derived CDR1 and CDR2 are MGHRA and YSYEKL. The V end was cut by 3 bases, the J end by 0 bases, with 17 bases between. This CDR3 has 17 residues. The CDR3 here is CASSHTKGTGANYGYTF. The CDR3 coding sequence is TGCGCCAGCAGCCATACAAAAGGAACGGGGGCTAACTATGGCTACACCTTC.

This clone was recorded many times. The chain carries TRBV3-1 (or the pseudogene TRBV3-2) and TRBJ1-2, with TRBD1 matching 9 bases. The CDR3 covers 12 residues. With 6 bases clipped from V and 8 bases from J, the junction kept 4 bases outside the gene matches. Germline values: CDR1 LGHDT, CDR2 YNNKEL (reference sequence). DNA for the CDR3: TGTGCCAGCAGTCTTACAGGGGGCGGCTACACCTTC. It specifies CASSLTGGGYTF.

This clone occurred a few times. V gene TRBV6-2 or TRBV6-3 combines with J gene TRBJ1-1; D gene ambiguous. CDR3 length: 12 residues. Germline CDR1 reads MNHEY; CDR2 reads SVGEGT. With 4 bases removed from V and 9 bases from J, the gap between germline ends came to 12 bases. The CDR3 here is CASSSNGAKAFF. The CDR3 coding sequence is TGTGCCAGCAGTTCCAACGGAGCCAAAGCTTTCTTT.

The chain combines TRBV5-1 with TRBJ2-1; TRBD2 agrees at 7 bases. The V segment lost 1 base and the J segment 8 bases; nucleotides outside the gene matches: 15. The CDR3 covers 17 residues. Germline CDR1 is SGHRS and CDR2 is YFSETQ. CDR3 bases: TGCGCCAGCAGCTTGAGGCCTAGCGGCGAGCTATCTTATGAGCAGTTCTTC. Amino acid sequence: CASSLRPSGELSYEQFF.